This T cell receptor beta chain originates from a study of OX40 agonist ivuxolimab in advanced cancers. In the study overall: Aged roughly 23 to 85 with a mean of roughly 65 years, they were about 78% male.

TCRdb's table, derived via immunoSEQ multiplex PCR, lists solely in-frame clones and lacks some. The sample holds tens of thousands of clones, roughly nine tenths seen once. General study findings and limits: Doses of 0.1 to 3.0 mg/kg were accompanied by clonal expansion of CD4+ and CD8+ blood T cells by week 6.

Autoimmune disease history or systemic immunosuppression meant exclusion. This clone showed up just once. Its antigen is currently unknown. J lost 0 bases, V lost 8 bases, and 10 bases had no gene match. Germline V CDR1 and CDR2: SNHLY, FYNNEI. This CDR3 spans 17 amino acids. The sample in question was CD4+ or CD8+ T cells sorted from blood, obtained in a trial of the OX40 agonist ivuxolimab. The J gene is TRBJ2-1, the V gene TRBV2, with 10 bases fitting TRBD2. The TCR sequence derives from an adult with an advanced solid tumor such as melanoma, head and neck, liver or kidney cancer. This CDR3 reads CASGTLAGGSSYNEQFF. In DNA, the CDR3 is TGTGCCAGCGGAACCTTAGCGGGAGGAAGCTCCTACAATGAGCAGTTCTTC.